The 14 T cell receptor beta chains listed next were all sequenced from one sample in a study of cytomegalovirus exposure and HLA in healthy donors. The PCR was carried out with 60 Vbeta primers and 13 Jbeta primers. Here immunoSEQ multiplex PCR was the method, and the copy in TCRdb shows in-frame clones only, minus some. The table lists about 130,000 clones, around 81% of them singletons. Sequenced sample: PBMCs. These receptors were taken from a man between 18 and 29 years old in good health and CMV-seronegative.

The V and J genes are TRBV6-1 and TRBJ2-7, with 7 positions matching TRBD1. The length of the CDR3 is 15 residues. The germline CDR1 and CDR2 sequences are MNHNS and SASEGT. The trim removed 4 bases at V and 0 bases at J, leaving 6 bases unmatched. CDR3 region: CASSAEGASSYEQYF. CDR3 sequence (DNA): TGTGCCAGCAGTGCTGAGGGGGCTAGCTCCTACGAGCAGTACTTC.

This clone occurred a few times. The chain is built from TRBV6-5 and TRBJ1-5, with 8 bases that match TRBD1. After removal of 5 bases from V and 4 bases from J, the junction contained 4 bases not matched to a gene. CDR3 size: 14 residues. Germline V gene data show CDR1 as MNHEY and CDR2 as SVGAGI. The CDR3 DNA reads TGTGCCAGCAGTCGACGGACAGGGAATCAGCCCCAGCATTTT. Protein sequence: CASSRRTGNQPQHF.

This clone was observed a few times. This chain uses TRBV5-6 with TRBJ1-1, with a weak D call TRBD1 (6 bases). Between the trimmed V and J ends, which lost 1 base and 2 bases, there was a span of 9 bases. The CDR3 consists of 14 residues. Germline-derived CDR1 and CDR2 are SGHDT and YYEEEE. CDR3 in DNA: TGTGCCAGCAGCTTGAGACAGGCCAACACTGAAGCTTTCTTT. Translated: CASSLRQANTEAFF. The entire variable domain, with the rest obtained from reference TRBV5-6 and TRBJ1-1, is as follows: DAGVTQSPTHLIKTRGQQVTLRCSPKSGHDTVSWYQQALGQGPQFIFQYYEEEERQRGNFPDRFSGHQFPNYSSELNVNALLLGDSALYLCASSLRQANTEAFFGQGTRLTVV.

The gene calls are TRBV27 and TRBJ2-7; TRBD2 might be the D (5 bases). The CDR3 extends over 16 amino acids. Germline CDR1 MNHEY, CDR2 SMNVEV (reference sequence). Trimming left V 2 bases short and J 3 bases short, with 17 bases between. The CDR3 reads CASSLESAGKGYEQYF. CDR3 nucleotide sequence: TGTGCCAGCAGTTTAGAGTCAGCCGGGAAGGGCTACGAGCAGTACTTC.

This CDR3 is CASSLLQGALDTEAFF. The CDR3 DNA follows: TGTGCCAGCAGCTTGTTGCAGGGGGCGCTGGACACTGAAGCTTTCTTT. V and J are TRBV5-4 and TRBJ1-1; 8 positions agree with TRBD1. Germline V gene lookup returns CDR1 SGHNT and CDR2 YYREEE (reference sequence). The CDR3 is 16 residues long. Trimming cost V 1 base and J 3 bases; bases outside gene matches: 8.

V and J are TRBV10-3 and TRBJ1-4; D is unresolved. The length of the CDR3 is 13 residues. Trimming left V 1 base short and J 17 bases short, with 17 bases between. CDR1 and CDR2 from the germline V gene are ENHRY and SYGVKD. The CDR3, as DNA: TGTGCCATCAGTGAGTTACCAGGTTCTGATTGCTTTTTT. It codes for CAISELPGSDCFF.

This chain connects TRBV19 to TRBJ2-7; 9 bases are shared with TRBD2. The V gene's germline CDR1 is LNHDA and CDR2 SQIVND (reference sequence). This CDR3 is 18 amino acids long. V lost 0 bases and J lost 0; bases outside the gene matches: 9. For the CDR3, the DNA is TGTGCCAGTAGTATAGACAGGAGTAGCGGGGGACACTCCTACGAGCAGTACTTC. This translates into CASSIDRSSGGHSYEQYF.

The chain is built from TRBV5-1 and TRBJ2-7; TRBD2 matches 8 bases. The CDR3 length is 16 residues. V was clipped by 2 bases and J by 6 bases; unmatched bases: 13. Germline-derived CDR1 and CDR2 are SGHRS and YFSETQ. CDR3 sequence: CASSFPELGGGSEQYF. The CDR3 coding sequence is TGCGCCAGCAGCTTCCCTGAACTCGGGGGGGGTAGCGAGCAGTACTTC.

The chain links TRBV6-5 to TRBJ1-2, with 9 bases aligning to TRBD1. In germline, CDR1 is MNHEY, CDR2 SVGAGI. With V trimmed by 5 bases and J by 7 bases, 11 bases remained unmatched. The CDR3 extends over 15 amino acids. DNA for the CDR3: TGTGCCAGCAGTAACGCCGGGACAGGGATGAGTGGCTACACCTTC. Its translation: CASSNAGTGMSGYTF.

This clone was seen more than once but under ten times. The chain carries TRBV7-9 and TRBJ2-4, with unresolved D. CDR3 length equals 16 residues. Germline lookup yields CDR1 SEHNR and CDR2 FQNEAQ (reference sequence). The V and J ends lost 5 bases and 0 bases respectively, with 14 bases between them. In DNA, the CDR3 is TGTGCCAGCAGCCGACTGCAGCTGCTAGCCAAAAACATTCAGTACTTC. It codes for CASSRLQLLAKNIQYF.

V and J are TRBV4-1 and TRBJ2-7, with 12 bases fitting TRBD1. This CDR3 has 17 amino acids. J lost 1 base, V lost 5 bases, and 9 bases had no gene match. CDR1 MGHRA and CDR2 YSYEKL come from the germline V gene. The CDR3 bases are TGCGCCAGCAGCGAGGGACAGGGGGCAGTGGCGTCCTACGAGCAGTACTTC. Its protein is CASSEGQGAVASYEQYF.

This rearrangement joins TRBV30 to TRBJ1-1; weak D call: TRBD1 (5 bases). The CDR3 sequence is 14 residues long. Between the trimmed V and J ends, which lost 0 bases and 6 bases, there was a span of 14 bases. Germline assignment: CDR1 GTSNPN and CDR2 SVGIG (reference sequence). CDR3 DNA: TGTGCCTGGAGTGTACTTGGAGGGGCGGCTGAAGCTTTCTTT. This sequence encodes CAWSVLGGAAEAFF.

The chain combines TRBV10-2 with TRBJ2-3, with D possibly being TRBD2 (5 bases). The CDR3 length is 14 residues. The germline V gene encodes CDR1 WSHSY and CDR2 SAAADI. The ends were cut back, 0 bases at V and 2 bases at J, with 6 bases in the middle. The CDR3 sequence: CASSESRATDTQYF. CDR3 coding DNA: TGCGCCAGCAGTGAGTCGCGGGCCACAGATACGCAGTATTTT.

This clone was seen a few times. The chain combines TRBV5-1 with TRBJ1-1; possible D gene TRBD1, 6 bases. Germline V gives CDR1 SGHRS, CDR2 YFSETQ. Trimming took off 4 bases at V and 1 base at J, with 11 bases between the two ends. CDR3 size: 14 residues. In DNA form, the CDR3 reads TGCGCCAGCAGCAGGACCAGGGGGAACACTGAAGCTTTCTTT. It codes for CASSRTRGNTEAFF.